This T cell receptor beta chain is drawn from a study of blood T cell repertoires in COVID-19. The wider study: Acute and convalescent COVID-19 specimens originated in the United States, Italy and Spain.

Per the authors' pipeline: Amplification with reference gene primers provided the estimates of nucleated cell counts. Sequencing used immunoSEQ multiplex PCR; TCRdb keeps in-frame clones, though not all of them. From that table come the V and J calls and clone size; the DNA was used to work out D and trimming. The top ten hold 0.65% to 1% of the sample, which has around 460,000 clones, around nine tenths seen once. This TCR came from a man aged 18 to 29 with COVID-19, enrolled during active disease. Sample: peripheral blood.

The CDR3 spells CASSMGGKQFF. CDR3 coding DNA: TGTGCCAGTAGTATGGGAGGAAAGCAGTTCTTC. This chain connects TRBV19 to TRBJ2-1; TRBD2 might be the D (6 bases). V was clipped by 3 bases and J by 11 bases, with 8 bases between them. CDR1 is LNHDA and CDR2 is SQIVND in the germline V gene (reference sequence). CDR3 length: 11 residues.